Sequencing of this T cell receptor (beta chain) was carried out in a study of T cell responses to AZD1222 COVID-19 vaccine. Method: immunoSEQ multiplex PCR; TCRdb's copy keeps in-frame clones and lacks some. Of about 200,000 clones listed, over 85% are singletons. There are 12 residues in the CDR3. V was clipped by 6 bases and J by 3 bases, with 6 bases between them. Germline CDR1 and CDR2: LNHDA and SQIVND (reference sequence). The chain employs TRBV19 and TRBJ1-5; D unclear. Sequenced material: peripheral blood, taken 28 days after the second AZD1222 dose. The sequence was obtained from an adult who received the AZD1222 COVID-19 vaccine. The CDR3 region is CASRLANQPQHF. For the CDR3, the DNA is TGTGCCAGTAGGTTGGCCAATCAGCCCCAGCATTTT. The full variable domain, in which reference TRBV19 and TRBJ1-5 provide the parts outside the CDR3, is DGGITQSPKYLFRKEGQNVTLSCEQNLNHDAMYWYRQDPGQGLRLIYYSQIVNDFQKGDIAEGYSVSREKKESFPLTVTSAQKNPTAFYLCASRLANQPQHFGDGTRLSIL.